This TCR beta chain was sequenced during a study of cytomegalovirus exposure and HLA in healthy donors. This clone has more than one count but fewer than ten. Primers: 60 Vbeta forward and 13 Jbeta reverse. Profiling relied on immunoSEQ multiplex PCR, and the TCRdb table lists in-frame clones only, not all of them. The data show more than 150,000 clones, more than 85% seen once. In germline, CDR1 is SGHTA, CDR2 FQGNSA. V was trimmed by 2 bases and J by 4 bases, leaving 10 bases between them. The CDR3 totals 14 residues. The source material was PBMCs. V gene TRBV7-2 combines with J gene TRBJ2-3, with D perhaps TRBD1 (6 bases). This clonotype originated in a girl in the first two years of life in good health and CMV-seronegative. CDR3 loop: CASSLRGFADTQYF. In DNA form, the CDR3 reads TGTGCCAGCAGCTTAAGGGGGTTCGCAGATACGCAGTATTTT.